This T cell receptor (beta chain) was obtained from a study of sequential checkpoint blockade in melanoma. Overall study results and limits: Tumor T-cell fraction and clonality correlated with PD-L1 and CD8+ counts.

As to treatment: randomized to nivolumab then ipilimumab (arm A) or the reverse (arm B). Of note for this clone: The antigen is undetermined.

The V and J ends lost 6 bases and 4 bases, in that order; junction bases with no gene match: 16. CDR3 length: 17 residues. Profiled with immunoSEQ multiplex PCR; TCRdb holds only in-frame clones, not every one. The sample includes about 1,400 clones, roughly 23% of them seen just once. The V and J genes are TRBV23-1 and TRBJ2-3; 7 positions match TRBD1. TRBV23-1 is an ORF; its function is uncertain. Sequenced here: tumor tissue (inferred from file names), sampled from a patient given nivolumab and ipilimumab in sequence. This sequence originates from a human donor with melanoma. For the CDR3, the DNA is TGCGCCAGCAGCCAAGTTTTAGGGGGCGCGGGTGCAGATACGCAGTATTTT. Its translation is CASSQVLGGAGADTQYF.